The T cell receptor beta chain described here comes from a study of T cell clusters in autoimmune cytopenias. Study outcomes and limitations: TRB repertoire shifts in secondary cytopenia and chronic lymphocytic leukemia mostly reflected lymphoma, not autoimmunity.

TRB was amplified by touch-down multiplex PCR, primer pools A and B combined. TCRdb reanalyzed the multiplex PCR reads and collapses them to one entry per CDR3 protein, without DNA. The table for this sample gives some 7,200 distinct CDR3 sequences. CDR3 length equals 16 residues. Germline V CDR1 and CDR2: MNHEY, SVGAGI. Each sample's input was 250 ng genomic DNA, approximately 37,500 genome equivalents. Notes on this clonotype: Its antigen is as yet unknown.

These records were also assigned to another study, of T cell repertoires in aging, cancer and after chemotherapy. That report adds: Compared with age-matched healthy donors, untreated hematological or solid cancer patients showed higher blood TCR clonality. Rebound thymic output was suggested by rising median generation probability during chemotherapy in each cancer cohort. These repertoire data do not allow conclusions about immunological memory after chemotherapy.

The sequencing sample was made of peripheral blood. The chain is built from TRBV6-5 and TRBJ1-3; TCRdb designates TRBD1, a call that cannot be tested without DNA. This clonotype was sampled from a human donor in good health. CDR3 loop: CASSKMTGRLGDTIYF.